This T cell receptor (beta chain) was obtained from a study of T cells in Graves' hyperthyroidism and ophthalmopathy. Study at large: Once the initial diagnosis was made, peripheral blood was obtained before any treatment.

The investigators amplified TCR beta CDR3 regions from RNA transcripts. An initial round of RT-PCR targeting the TCR CDR3 relied on the HTBI primer set. Each CDR3 protein is one row after TCRdb ran MiXCR on the multiplex PCR reads. The table has some 570,000 distinct CDR3 sequences, 14% seen once. Study-level results: Ophthalmopathy and stable hyperthyroidism were separated by a 13 V-J model.

Ophthalmopathy cases met thresholds of Clinical Activity Score at least 3, NOSPECS grade at least 4 and duration under 3 months. It was uncontrolled infection, other autoimmune disease, pregnancy or lactation that excluded patients. Concerning this clonotype itself: Its antigen is not identified.

The V segment lost 2 bases and the J segment 9 bases; nucleotides outside the gene matches: 6. This CDR3 spans 14 amino acids. Germline lookup yields CDR1 GTSNPN and CDR2 SVGIG (reference sequence). Sequenced input: blood. The receptor was derived from a woman between 18 and 29 years old with Graves' ophthalmopathy. J is TRBJ1-4 and V is TRBV30, with TRBD1 identical over 10 bases. CDR3 region: CAWSLGQGSKKLFF. DNA of the CDR3: TGTGCCTGGAGTTTGGGACAGGGGTCGAAAAAACTGTTTTTT.